This T cell receptor (beta chain) was sequenced in a study of human versus mouse CDR3 diversity and MHC coevolution. Findings of the study overall: Clonal inequality was lowest in most of the three human donors.

Clones were sequenced by immunoSEQ multiplex PCR, and TCRdb holds only the in-frame ones, with some missing. This table has tens of thousands of clones, around 94% appearing once. The CDR3 totals 13 residues. Trimming pared 1 base from V and 2 bases from J, leaving 8 bases between. Germline CDR1 reads SQVTM; CDR2 reads ANQGSEA. Remarks on this clone: No antigen is known for it.

V and J are TRBV29-1 and TRBJ1-1, with D hard to call. The TCR sequence derives from a person in their 60s in good health. Sequencing input: naive CD4+ T cells from blood. Subset described: CD45RO-negative CD62L-positive naive CD4 T cells. As DNA, the CDR3 is TGCAGCGTTGAAGGGGCCGAAAACACTGAAGCTTTCTTT. Its protein product is CSVEGAENTEAFF.